The 9 T cell receptor beta chains in this list originate from one sample, sequenced in a study of blood T cell repertoires in COVID-19. Assay: immunoSEQ multiplex PCR; the TCRdb copy retains only in-frame clones and omits some. The profile covers tens of thousands of clones, with roughly 79% appearing a single time and about 16% taken by the ten largest. The sample comprised peripheral blood. Receptor source: a human donor in a cohort sampled during active COVID-19.

This clone was observed a few times. As DNA, the CDR3 is TGTGCCAGCAGCCAAGTTCACCCTAGAGGGCGGGAGACCCAGTACTTC. Residues: CASSQVHPRGRETQYF. This rearrangement joins TRBV3-1 (or the pseudogene TRBV3-2) to TRBJ2-5, with D possibly TRBD2 on 5 matching bases. The CDR3 covers 16 residues. CDR1 and CDR2 from the germline V gene are LGHDT and YNNKEL (reference sequence). V shed 1 base and J shed 5 bases, with 17 bases lying between them.

This sequence joins TRBV25-1 and TRBJ1-1; possibly TRBD1 for D (5 bases). Trimming shortened V by 0 bases and J by 6 bases, and 20 bases separated the two germline ends. The CDR3 spans 17 residues. Looked up from germline, CDR1 is MGHDK and CDR2 is SYGVNS. The CDR3 region has the DNA TGTGCCAGCAGTGAATACCGGGGCGCGGGGTTAGAGGCTGAAGCTTTCTTT. Residues: CASSEYRGAGLEAEAFF. The whole variable domain, filled in from reference TRBV25-1 and TRBJ1-1, reads EADIYQTPRYLVIGTGKKITLECSQTMGHDKMYWYQQDPGMELHLIHYSYGVNSTEKGDLSSESTVSRIRTEHFPLTLESARPSHTSQYLCASSEYRGAGLEAEAFFGQGTRLTVV.

This chain connects TRBV9 to TRBJ2-1; 9 nucleotides align to TRBD2. J was trimmed by 4 bases and V by 4 bases; bases with no gene match: 6. Germline V gene sequence: CDR1 SGDLS, CDR2 YYNGEE. The CDR3 runs 15 residues. Written as DNA, the CDR3 is TGTGCCAGCAGCCCCCCGACTAGCGGATACAATGAGCAGTTCTTC. Protein: CASSPPTSGYNEQFF.

CDR3 in DNA: TGTGCCAGCAGCGGGCCGGACAGGGATAATTCACCCCTCCACTTT. Residues: CASSGPDRDNSPLHF. The chain recombines TRBV7-9 with TRBJ1-6; TRBD1 matches at 8 bases. Germline trimming cut 5 bases from V and 5 bases from J; bases unmatched to any gene: 5. CDR1 SEHNR and CDR2 FQNEAQ come from the germline V gene (reference sequence). CDR3 length: 15 residues.

The V and J genes are TRBV5-6 and TRBJ1-2, with TRBD1 as a possible D gene (6 bases). The germline V gene has CDR1 SGHDT and CDR2 YYEEEE. CDR3 length: 14 residues. The ends were cut back, 0 bases at V and 3 bases at J, with 9 bases in the middle. In nucleotides, the CDR3 is TGTGCCAGCAGCTTGGGGGGGCTGGACTATGGCTACACCTTC. Protein: CASSLGGLDYGYTF.

The gene calls are TRBV28 and TRBJ2-7, with unresolved D. V gave up 3 bases and J gave up 3 bases, with 15 bases separating them. Germline V gene lookup returns CDR1 MDHEN and CDR2 SYDVKM. The CDR3 runs 15 residues. The CDR3 spells CASSFETQKYYEQYF. CDR3 DNA sequence: TGTGCCAGCAGTTTCGAGACACAAAAATACTACGAGCAGTACTTC.

A single count supports this clone. J is TRBJ1-2 and V is TRBV30; D gene unclear. Per germline, CDR1 GTSNPN and CDR2 SVGIG (reference sequence). There are 15 residues in the CDR3. The ends were cut back, 3 bases at V and 0 bases at J, with 14 bases in the middle. Written as DNA, the CDR3 is TGTGCCTGGAGCACGGACTTCTACTCTAACTATGGCTACACCTTC. This sequence encodes CAWSTDFYSNYGYTF.

The chain employs TRBV4-1 and TRBJ2-7; 12 nucleotides line up with TRBD1. The germline CDR1 and CDR2 sequences are MGHRA and YSYEKL. This CDR3 contains 15 residues. The V gene end was trimmed by 2 bases and the J gene end by 7 bases; junction bases not matched to a gene: 6. The CDR3 DNA follows: TGCGCCAGCAGCCAACCCGGGACAGGGGGCGATGAGCAGTACTTC. Translated: CASSQPGTGGDEQYF.

V usage is TRBV12-3 or TRBV12-4 and J usage is TRBJ2-6, with no clear D. This CDR3 is 13 amino acids long. The V end was cut by 6 bases, the J end by 0 bases, with 3 bases between. The CDR3 reads CASSRSGANVLTF. CDR3 DNA sequence: TGTGCCAGCAGCCGCTCTGGGGCCAACGTCCTGACTTTC.